Given below is one T cell receptor beta chain in context. There are many counts of this clonotype. Its target antigen remains unknown. Base qualities are not recorded, but no much larger clone differs from it by a single base. The library came from RT-PCR. The reads were generated on an Illumina HiSeq 2500. Through fastp at Q25 and MiXCR, TCRdb rebuilt clones from the public reads, retaining in-frame beta chains. CDR3 protein sequences are deduplicated, and each keeps its most common genes and DNA. The sample records approximately 480,000 distinct CDR3 sequences, approximately 11% of which are singletons. The ten largest clones add up to less than 15% of the sample. This record comes from a study of response to subunit inactivated influenza vaccine (dated by TCRdb to the late 2010s). Regarding the research as a whole: The study used deep quantitative T cell receptor repertoire profiling to track responses to a trivalent subunit inactivated influenza vaccine.

Study-wide findings and limitations: According to the authors, only a limited number of new T cells may be recruited by each seasonal influenza vaccination.

The time point label corresponds to: 45 to 50 days after influenza vaccine administration. The CDR3 spans 14 residues, from the cysteine through the phenylalanine. Of the read, only the CDR3 DNA is kept; its 42 bases are in frame from base 1. V lost 7 bases and J lost 2 bases; the stretch between them is 12 bases long. The V and J segments used are TRBV12-3 or TRBV12-4 and TRBJ1-3, with TRBD1 tentatively as D gene (5 bases match). The receptor was derived from a man in his forties or fifties who received an inactivated influenza vaccine. Donor details come from another sample of the same person, matched by shared clones. The sample here was PBMCs from blood, taken about 40 days after vaccination. At the DNA level, the sequence is TGTGCCAGCACAGGGTTAAGCGCTGGAAACACCATATATTTT. Translated, this is CASTGLSAGNTIYF.